The 9 T cell receptor beta chains below all came from one sample that was sequenced in a study of blood T cell repertoires in COVID-19. The protocol was immunoSEQ multiplex PCR, while the TCRdb copy is restricted to in-frame clones and leaves out a portion. The repertoire consists of about 140,000 clones, with about 90% occurring once and the leading ten covering 9.5% to 11%. The sequencing sample was made of peripheral blood. The source of these receptors is a woman older than 75 with acute or convalescent COVID-19.

The chain carries TRBV7-9 and TRBJ2-7; D unclear. The CDR3 has 11 amino acids. CDR1 and CDR2 from the germline V gene are SEHNR and FQNEAQ (reference sequence). V gave up 5 bases and J gave up 1 base, with 3 bases separating them. CDR3 nucleotide sequence: TGTGCCAGCAGCCTATCCTACGAGCAGTACTTC. This sequence encodes CASSLSYEQYF.

The CDR3 reads CAISAPLPHLYGYTF. The CDR3, as DNA: TGTGCCATCAGCGCTCCCCTCCCACATCTCTATGGCTACACCTTC. The chain uses TRBV10-3 and TRBJ1-2; D gene uncertain. V was cut by 6 bases and J by 4 bases, with 18 bases left in between. The germline CDR1 and CDR2 sequences are ENHRY and SYGVKD. The CDR3 covers 15 residues.

The chain recombines TRBV3-1 (or the pseudogene TRBV3-2) with TRBJ1-1, with D possibly being TRBD1 (6 bases). V was pared by 4 bases and J by 8 bases, with 20 bases between. The V gene's germline CDR1 is LGHDT and CDR2 YNNKEL (reference sequence). This CDR3 is built from 15 residues. CDR3 protein: CASSRKFGEQGEAFF. DNA of the CDR3: TGTGCCAGCAGCCGCAAGTTTGGGGAACAGGGAGAAGCTTTCTTT.

The chain carries TRBV6-5 and TRBJ1-2; D possibly corresponds to TRBD1 (5 bases). Germline-derived CDR1 and CDR2 are MNHEY and SVGAGI. The V and J ends lost 9 bases and 2 bases respectively, with 13 bases between them. This CDR3 region has 13 residues. CDR3 nucleotide sequence: TGTGCCAGTGGGGCAGCCATGAACTATGGCTACACCTTC. Its protein product is CASGAAMNYGYTF.

The chain uses TRBV15 and TRBJ2-1; 9 nucleotides line up with TRBD2. The CDR3 spans 18 residues. With 0 bases clipped from V and 5 bases from J, the junction kept 11 bases outside the gene matches. Germline CDR1 reads LNHNV; CDR2 reads YYDKDF (reference sequence). CDR3 in DNA: TGTGCCACCAGCAGAGATGCCCGCAGGAGCGGGGGGAACAATGAGCAGTTCTTC. It yields the protein CATSRDARRSGGNNEQFF.

In this sample, this clone turned up a few times. This chain connects TRBV7-9 to TRBJ2-2; D is ambiguous. This CDR3 region has 13 residues. CDR1 and CDR2 from the germline V gene are SEHNR and FQNEAQ (reference sequence). Trimming pared 0 bases from V and 7 bases from J, leaving 6 bases between. CDR3 nucleotides: TGTGCCAGCAGCTTAGCTGGCGGCGGGGAGCTGTTTTTT. It yields the protein CASSLAGGGELFF.

The rearrangement uses TRBV6-5 and TRBJ2-6; D is uncertain. Germline assignment: CDR1 MNHEY and CDR2 SVGAGI. The CDR3 consists of 12 residues. V was cut by 10 bases and J by 1 base, with 5 bases left in between. CDR3 loop: CATESGANVLTF. CDR3 DNA: TGTGCCACGGAGTCTGGGGCCAACGTCCTGACTTTC.

This sequence joins TRBV6-5 and TRBJ2-7; 14 bases are a match to TRBD2. CDR3 length: 15 amino acids. J was trimmed by 1 base and V by 6 bases; bases with no gene match: 2. CDR1 and CDR2 from the germline V gene are MNHEY and SVGAGI. CDR3 DNA sequence: TGTGCCAGCAGGACTAGCGGGGGGGCGTCCTACGAGCAGTACTTC. Its protein product is CASRTSGGASYEQYF.

This chain joins TRBV9 and TRBJ1-6, with 10 bases lining up with TRBD1. V dropped 4 bases and J dropped 10; count of bases not matched to a gene: 5. The CDR3 runs to 14 residues. Germline CDR1 is SGDLS and CDR2 is YYNGEE. The CDR3 loop is CASSLGTGASPLHF. Written as DNA, the CDR3 is TGTGCCAGCAGCCTAGGGACAGGGGCCTCACCCCTCCACTTT. Supplemented by reference TRBV9 and TRBJ1-6, the full variable domain reads DSGVTQTPKHLITATGQRVTLRCSPRSGDLSVYWYQQSLDQGLQFLIQYYNGEERAKGNILERFSAQQFPDLHSELNLSSLELGDSALYFCASSLGTGASPLHFGNGTRLTVT.